This T cell receptor beta chain was found in a study of identical twins. The CDR3 is 16 amino acids. V dropped 8 bases and J dropped 0 bases, with 14 bases sitting between them. Looked up from germline, CDR1 is MNHNS and CDR2 is SASEGT. Each donor was a healthy Caucasian. Via MiXCR, TCRdb re-called the 5' RACE reads, giving one row per CDR3 protein. The sample carries over 200,000 distinct CDR3 sequences, around a tenth recorded once. Source material: memory (CD45RO+) T cells sorted from blood. This chain joins TRBV6-1 and TRBJ2-6, with a weak D call TRBD1 (6 bases). The source of this sequence is a woman between 18 and 29 years old in good health. The CDR3 loop reads CASARQAYSGANVLTF. In DNA, the CDR3 is TGTGCCAGCGCGCGACAGGCCTACTCTGGGGCCAACGTCCTGACTTTC.